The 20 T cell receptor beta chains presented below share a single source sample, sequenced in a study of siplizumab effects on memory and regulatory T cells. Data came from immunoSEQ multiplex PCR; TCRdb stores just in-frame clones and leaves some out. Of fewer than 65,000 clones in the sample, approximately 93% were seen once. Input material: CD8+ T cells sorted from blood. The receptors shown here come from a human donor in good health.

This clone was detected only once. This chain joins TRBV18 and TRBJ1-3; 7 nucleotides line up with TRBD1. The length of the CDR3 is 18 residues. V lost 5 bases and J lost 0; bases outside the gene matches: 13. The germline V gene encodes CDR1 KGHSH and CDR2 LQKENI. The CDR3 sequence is CASSDRDSPFYSGNTIYF. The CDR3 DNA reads TGTGCCAGCTCAGACCGGGACAGCCCATTTTACTCTGGAAACACCATATATTTT.

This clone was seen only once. The CDR3 protein is CASSRTVFDRYEQYF. CDR3 DNA sequence: TGTGCCAGCAGCCGGACCGTCTTTGACCGGTACGAGCAGTACTTC. The rearrangement uses TRBV14 and TRBJ2-7; D is ambiguous. V was pared by 4 bases and J by 4 bases, with 17 bases between. Germline CDR1 is SGHDN and CDR2 is FVKESK. The CDR3 spans 15 residues.

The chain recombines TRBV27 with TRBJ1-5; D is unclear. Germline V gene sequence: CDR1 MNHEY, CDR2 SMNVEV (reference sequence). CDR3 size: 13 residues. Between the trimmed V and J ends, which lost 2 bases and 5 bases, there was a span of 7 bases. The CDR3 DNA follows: TGTGCCAGCAGTTTAGGAGCCCATCAGCCCCAGCATTTT. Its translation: CASSLGAHQPQHF.

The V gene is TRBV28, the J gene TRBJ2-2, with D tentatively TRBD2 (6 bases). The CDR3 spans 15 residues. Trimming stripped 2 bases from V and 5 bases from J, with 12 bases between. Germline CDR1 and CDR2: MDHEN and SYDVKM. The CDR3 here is CASSLETSQTGELFF. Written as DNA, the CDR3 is TGTGCCAGCAGTTTAGAAACTAGCCAAACCGGGGAGCTGTTTTTT.

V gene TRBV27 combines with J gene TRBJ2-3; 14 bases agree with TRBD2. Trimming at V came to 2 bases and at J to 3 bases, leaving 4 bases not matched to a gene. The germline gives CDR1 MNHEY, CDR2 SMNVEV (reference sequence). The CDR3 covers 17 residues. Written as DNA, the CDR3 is TGTGCCAGCAGTTTAGGGACTAGCGGGAGCGGTACAGATACGCAGTATTTT. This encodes CASSLGTSGSGTDTQYF.

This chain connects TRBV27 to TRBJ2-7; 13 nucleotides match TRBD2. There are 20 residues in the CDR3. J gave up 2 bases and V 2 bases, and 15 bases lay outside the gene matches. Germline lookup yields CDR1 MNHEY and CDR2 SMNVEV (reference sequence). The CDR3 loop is CASSLIPLLGTSGIPYEQYF. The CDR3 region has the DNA TGTGCCAGCAGTTTAATCCCGCTCCTAGGGACTAGCGGGATCCCCTACGAGCAGTACTTC.

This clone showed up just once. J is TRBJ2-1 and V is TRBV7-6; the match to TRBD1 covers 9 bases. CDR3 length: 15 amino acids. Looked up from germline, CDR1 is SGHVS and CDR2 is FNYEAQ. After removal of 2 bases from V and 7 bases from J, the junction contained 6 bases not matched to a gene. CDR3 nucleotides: TGTGCCAGCAGCTTATCGGACAGGGGACTTAATGAGCAGTTCTTC. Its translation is CASSLSDRGLNEQFF.

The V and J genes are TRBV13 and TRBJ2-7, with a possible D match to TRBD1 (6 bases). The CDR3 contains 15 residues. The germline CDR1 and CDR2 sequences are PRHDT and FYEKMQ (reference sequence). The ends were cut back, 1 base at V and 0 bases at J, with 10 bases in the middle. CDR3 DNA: TGTGCCAGCAGCTTAGTTTCGGACAGCTCCTACGAGCAGTACTTC. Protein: CASSLVSDSSYEQYF.

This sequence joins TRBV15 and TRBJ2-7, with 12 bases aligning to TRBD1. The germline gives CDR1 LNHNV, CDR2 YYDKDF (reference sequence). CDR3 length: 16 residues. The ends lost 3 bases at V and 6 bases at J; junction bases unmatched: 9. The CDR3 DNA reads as TGTGCCACCAGCAGCCCCCCGGGACAGGGGGCGTTCGAGCAGTACTTC. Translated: CATSSPPGQGAFEQYF.

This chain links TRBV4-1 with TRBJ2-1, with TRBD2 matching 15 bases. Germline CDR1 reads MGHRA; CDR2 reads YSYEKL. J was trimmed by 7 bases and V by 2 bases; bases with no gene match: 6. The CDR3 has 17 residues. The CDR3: CASSQKPGLAGGNEQFF. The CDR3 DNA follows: TGCGCCAGCAGCCAAAAGCCGGGACTAGCGGGAGGTAATGAGCAGTTCTTC.

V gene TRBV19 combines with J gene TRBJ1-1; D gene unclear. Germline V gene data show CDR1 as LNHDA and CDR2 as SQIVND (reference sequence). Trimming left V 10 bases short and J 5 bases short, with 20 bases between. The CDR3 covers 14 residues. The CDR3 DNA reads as TGTGCCAATACAAGGCCTCCCTGCGGGACTGAAGCTTTCTTT. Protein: CANTRPPCGTEAFF.

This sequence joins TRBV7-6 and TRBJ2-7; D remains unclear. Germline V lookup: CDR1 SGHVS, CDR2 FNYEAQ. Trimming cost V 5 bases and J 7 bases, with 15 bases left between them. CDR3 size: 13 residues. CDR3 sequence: CASSQTPLGEQYF. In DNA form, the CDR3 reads TGTGCCAGCAGCCAGACTCCCCTTGGAGAGCAGTACTTC. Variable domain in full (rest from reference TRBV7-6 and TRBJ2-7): GAGVSQSPRYKVTKRGQDVALRCDPISGHVSLYWYRQALGQGPEFLTYFNYEAQQDKSGLPNDRFSAERPEGSISTLTIQRTEQRDSAMYRCASSQTPLGEQYFGPGTRLTVT.

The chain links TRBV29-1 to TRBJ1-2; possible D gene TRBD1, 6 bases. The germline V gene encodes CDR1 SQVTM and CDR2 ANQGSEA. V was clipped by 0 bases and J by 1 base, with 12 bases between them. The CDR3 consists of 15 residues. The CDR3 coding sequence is TGCAGCGTTGAAGATCACGACAGGATTAACTATGGCTACACCTTC. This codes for CSVEDHDRINYGYTF.

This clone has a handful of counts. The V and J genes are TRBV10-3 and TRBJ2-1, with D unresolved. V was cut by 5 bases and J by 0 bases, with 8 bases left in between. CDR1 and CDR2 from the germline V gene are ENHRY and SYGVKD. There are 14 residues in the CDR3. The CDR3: CAISSPSSYNEQFF. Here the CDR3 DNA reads TGTGCCATCAGTTCACCGAGCTCCTACAATGAGCAGTTCTTC.

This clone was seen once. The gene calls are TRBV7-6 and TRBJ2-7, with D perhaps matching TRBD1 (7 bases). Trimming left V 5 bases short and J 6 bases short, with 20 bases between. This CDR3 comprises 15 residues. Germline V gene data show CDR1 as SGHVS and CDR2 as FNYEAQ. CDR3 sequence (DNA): TGTGCCAGCAGCCGCCAGGGGGGAAATGAGTTCGAGCAGTACTTC. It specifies CASSRQGGNEFEQYF.

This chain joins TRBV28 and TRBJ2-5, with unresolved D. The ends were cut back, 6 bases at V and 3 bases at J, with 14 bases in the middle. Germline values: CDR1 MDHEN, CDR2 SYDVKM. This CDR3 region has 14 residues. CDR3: CASRATTTEETQYF. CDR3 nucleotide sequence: TGTGCCAGCAGGGCGACGACGACGGAAGAGACCCAGTACTTC.

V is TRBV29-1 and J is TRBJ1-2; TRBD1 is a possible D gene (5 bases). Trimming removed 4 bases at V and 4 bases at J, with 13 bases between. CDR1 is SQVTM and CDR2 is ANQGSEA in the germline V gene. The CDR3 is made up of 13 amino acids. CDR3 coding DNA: TGCAGCGTTGCGACAGAAAATTCCTATGGCTACACCTTC. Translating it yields CSVATENSYGYTF.

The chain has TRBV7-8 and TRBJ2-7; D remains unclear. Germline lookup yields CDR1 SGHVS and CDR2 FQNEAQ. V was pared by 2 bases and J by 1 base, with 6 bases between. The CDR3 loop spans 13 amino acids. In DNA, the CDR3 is TGTGCCAGCAGCTTATCTAGTTCCTACGAGCAGTACTTC. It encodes CASSLSSSYEQYF.

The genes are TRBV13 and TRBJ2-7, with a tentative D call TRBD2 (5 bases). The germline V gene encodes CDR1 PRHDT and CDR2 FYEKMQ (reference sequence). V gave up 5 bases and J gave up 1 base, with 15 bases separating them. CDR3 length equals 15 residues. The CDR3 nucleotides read TGTGCCAGCAGCCCTTCCTGGGAGAGATCCTACGAGCAGTACTTC. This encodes CASSPSWERSYEQYF.

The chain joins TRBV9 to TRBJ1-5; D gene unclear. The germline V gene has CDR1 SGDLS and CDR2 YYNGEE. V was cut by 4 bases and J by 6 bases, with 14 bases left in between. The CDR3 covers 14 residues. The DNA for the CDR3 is TGTGCCAGCAGCCCAGGCGGGAAAAGTCAGCCCCAGCATTTT. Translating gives CASSPGGKSQPQHF.